The 7 T cell receptor beta chains given below trace back to one sample, sequenced in a study of radiotherapy plus CTLA-4 blockade in lung cancer. This table comes from immunoSEQ multiplex PCR, and its TCRdb copy is limited to in-frame clones, with some not included. The data contain 40,000 to 60,000 clones, 82% of them singletons. Sequences were derived from peripheral blood, sampled from a patient treated with radiotherapy plus ipilimumab. The source is a human donor with non-small cell lung cancer who had stable disease on radiotherapy plus ipilimumab.

This clone showed up just a few times. The V and J genes are TRBV19 and TRBJ2-7; D is undetermined. V shed 2 bases and J shed 1 base, with 9 bases lying between them. CDR1 and CDR2 from the germline V gene are LNHDA and SQIVND (reference sequence). This CDR3 region has 14 residues. CDR3 residues: CASSISGNSYEQYF. The CDR3 DNA reads TGTGCCAGTAGTATATCAGGAAATTCCTACGAGCAGTACTTC.

The genes are TRBV29-1 and TRBJ2-2; 7 nucleotides match TRBD2. This CDR3 is built from 13 residues. V was pared by 3 bases and J by 3 bases, with 1 base of the junction left unmatched. Per germline, CDR1 SQVTM and CDR2 ANQGSEA. The CDR3 coding sequence is TGCAGCGTTGAGACTAGCCACACCGGGGAGCTGTTTTTT. It codes for CSVETSHTGELFF.

The genes are TRBV2 and TRBJ2-1; possibly TRBD2 for D (5 bases). The CDR3 is 14 amino acids. Trimming removed 0 bases from V and 6 bases from J, with 9 bases in between. Germline-derived CDR1 and CDR2 are SNHLY and FYNNEI. The CDR3 region is CASSEARVSNEQFF. The CDR3 DNA reads as TGTGCCAGCAGTGAAGCGCGGGTGAGCAATGAGCAGTTCTTC.

The table lists this clone with a few counts. This chain joins TRBV19 and TRBJ2-1; 10 bases agree with TRBD2. Trimming took 4 bases from V and 1 from J; bases not matched to a gene: 10. Looked up from germline, CDR1 is LNHDA and CDR2 is SQIVND (reference sequence). CDR3 length equals 18 residues. The CDR3 DNA follows: TGTGCCAGTAGTACCGGGCCCGAAGCGGGAGGGTCCTACAATGAGCAGTTCTTC. It specifies CASSTGPEAGGSYNEQFF. The full variable domain, with the rest looked up from reference TRBV19 and TRBJ2-1, is DGGITQSPKYLFRKEGQNVTLSCEQNLNHDAMYWYRQDPGQGLRLIYYSQIVNDFQKGDIAEGYSVSREKKESFPLTVTSAQKNPTAFYLCASSTGPEAGGSYNEQFFGPGTRLTVL.

This sequence joins TRBV5-4 and TRBJ2-3; TRBD2 matches 9 bases. Germline trimming cut 0 bases from V and 2 bases from J; bases unmatched to any gene: 4. Germline lookup yields CDR1 SGHNT and CDR2 YYREEE (reference sequence). The CDR3 covers 16 residues. CDR3: CASSLAGLANTDTQYF. The CDR3, as DNA: TGTGCCAGCAGCTTGGCCGGACTAGCGAACACAGATACGCAGTATTTT.

This chain connects TRBV28 to TRBJ2-7, with 16 bases lining up with TRBD2. The CDR3 has 17 amino acids. V trimming: 6 bases; J trimming: 1 base; junction bases outside the gene matches: 6. CDR1 and CDR2 (germline): MDHEN, SYDVKM. The CDR3 DNA reads TGTGCCAGCAGCCAGGGACTAGCGGGAGGGAGGTCCTACGAGCAGTACTTC. Protein: CASSQGLAGGRSYEQYF. Looking up the rest from reference TRBV28 and TRBJ2-7 gives the full variable domain: DVKVTQSSRYLVKRTGEKVFLECVQDMDHENMFWYRQDPGLGLRLIYFSYDVKMKEKGDIPEGYSVSREKKERFSLILESASTNQTSMYLCASSQGLAGGRSYEQYFGPGTRLTVT.

This sequence joins TRBV19 and TRBJ1-1, with D possibly TRBD1 on 6 matching bases. The CDR3 spans 15 residues. Germline assignment: CDR1 LNHDA and CDR2 SQIVND (reference sequence). Trimming pared 3 bases from V and 0 bases from J, leaving 11 bases between. DNA of the CDR3: TGTGCCAGTAGTATGGGGGCCGACATGAACACTGAAGCTTTCTTT. Translation gives CASSMGADMNTEAFF.